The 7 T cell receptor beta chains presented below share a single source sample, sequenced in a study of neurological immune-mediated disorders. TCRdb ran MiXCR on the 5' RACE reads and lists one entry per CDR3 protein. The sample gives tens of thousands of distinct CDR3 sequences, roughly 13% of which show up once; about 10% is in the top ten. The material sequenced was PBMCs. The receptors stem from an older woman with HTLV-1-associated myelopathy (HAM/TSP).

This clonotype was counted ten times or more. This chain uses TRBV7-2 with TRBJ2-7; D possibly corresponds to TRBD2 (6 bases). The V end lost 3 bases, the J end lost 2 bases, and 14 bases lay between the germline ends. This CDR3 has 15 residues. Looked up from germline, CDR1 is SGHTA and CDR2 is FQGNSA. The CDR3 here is CASSLRLEQAYEQYF. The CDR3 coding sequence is TGTGCCAGCAGCTTGAGACTAGAACAAGCCTACGAGCAGTACTTC.

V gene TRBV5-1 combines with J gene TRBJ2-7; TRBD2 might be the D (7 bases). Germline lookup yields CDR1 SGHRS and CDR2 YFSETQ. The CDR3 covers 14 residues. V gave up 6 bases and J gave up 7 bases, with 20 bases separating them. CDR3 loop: CASTPGGLGGEQYF. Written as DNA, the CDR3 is TGCGCCAGCACCCCCGGGGGGCTGGGAGGGGAGCAGTACTTC.

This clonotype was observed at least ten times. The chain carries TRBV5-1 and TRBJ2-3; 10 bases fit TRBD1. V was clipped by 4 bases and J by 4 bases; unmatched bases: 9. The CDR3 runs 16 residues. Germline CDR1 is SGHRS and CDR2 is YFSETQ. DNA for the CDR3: TGCGCCAGCAGCCTTAGGACAGGGGGTTTCGCAGATACGCAGTATTTT. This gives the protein CASSLRTGGFADTQYF.

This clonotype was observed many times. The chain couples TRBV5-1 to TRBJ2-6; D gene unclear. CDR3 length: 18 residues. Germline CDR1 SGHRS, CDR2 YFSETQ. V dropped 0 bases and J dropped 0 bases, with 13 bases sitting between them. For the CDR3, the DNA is TGCGCCAGCAGCTTGGTATCAGGATCTAGCTCTGGGGCCAACGTCCTGACTTTC. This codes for CASSLVSGSSSGANVLTF.

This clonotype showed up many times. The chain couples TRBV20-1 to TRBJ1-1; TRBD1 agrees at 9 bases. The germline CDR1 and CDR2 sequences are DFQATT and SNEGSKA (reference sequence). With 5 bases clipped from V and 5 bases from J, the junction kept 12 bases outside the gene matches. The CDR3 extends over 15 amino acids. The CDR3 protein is CSALPGQGGSTEAFF. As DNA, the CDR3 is TGCAGTGCTCTTCCGGGACAGGGCGGATCAACTGAAGCTTTCTTT.

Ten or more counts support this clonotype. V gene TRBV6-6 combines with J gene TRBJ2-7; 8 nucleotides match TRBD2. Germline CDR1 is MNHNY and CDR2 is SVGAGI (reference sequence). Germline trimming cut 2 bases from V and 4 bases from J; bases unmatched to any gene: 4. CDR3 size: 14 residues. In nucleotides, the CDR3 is TGTGCCAGCAGTTACCCCGGGGGGGTATACGAGCAGTACTTC. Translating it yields CASSYPGGVYEQYF.

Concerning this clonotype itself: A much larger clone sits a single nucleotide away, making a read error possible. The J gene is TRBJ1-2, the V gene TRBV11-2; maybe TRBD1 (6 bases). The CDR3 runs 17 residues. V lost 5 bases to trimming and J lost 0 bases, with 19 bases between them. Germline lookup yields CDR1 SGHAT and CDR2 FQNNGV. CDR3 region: CASSVRWTALTNYGYTF. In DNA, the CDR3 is TGTGCCAGCAGCGTCCGATGGACAGCACTTACTAACTATGGCTACACCTTC.